The 18 T cell receptor beta chains presented below share a single source sample, sequenced in a study of CD8 T cells in Susac syndrome. An input of roughly 0.45 to 1 ug of RNA was subjected to reverse transcription using random hexamers. In TCRdb, the immunoSEQ multiplex PCR reads were re-called with MiXCR into one record per CDR3 protein. The table records some 110,000 distinct CDR3 sequences, about 92% of them present only once. Sequenced sample: CD4+ T cells from PBMCs. The receptor source for this set is a human donor with multiple sclerosis.

The rearrangement links TRBV6-1 to TRBJ2-3; D possibly corresponds to TRBD2 (6 bases). Trimming stripped 6 bases from V and 0 bases from J, with 19 bases between. The germline CDR1 and CDR2 sequences are MNHNS and SASEGT. The CDR3 spans 17 residues. The CDR3, as DNA: TGTGCCAGCAGCCCCACCCGTAGCGGATCTAGCACAGATACGCAGTATTTT. It encodes CASSPTRSGSSTDTQYF.

V gene TRBV7-2 combines with J gene TRBJ2-5; weak D call: TRBD1 (5 bases). Between the trimmed V and J ends, which lost 5 bases and 5 bases, there was a span of 15 bases. Germline V lookup: CDR1 SGHTA, CDR2 FQGNSA. The CDR3 runs 14 residues. CDR3 sequence: CASSPDRVIETQYF. The CDR3 DNA is TGTGCCAGCAGCCCCGACAGAGTCATTGAGACCCAGTACTTC.

The V and J genes are TRBV29-1 and TRBJ1-1, with no clear D. Germline assignment: CDR1 SQVTM and CDR2 ANQGSEA. Trimming took 7 bases from V and 5 from J, leaving 11 bases between them. The CDR3 has 11 amino acids. In DNA, the CDR3 is TGCAGCGCTGGCCAGGAAACTGAAGCTTTCTTT. It codes for CSAGQETEAFF.

This clonotype was counted a single time. The chain employs TRBV6-6 and TRBJ1-2; D is uncertain. Germline V gene sequence: CDR1 MNHNY, CDR2 SVGAGI (reference sequence). V was cut by 2 bases and J by 3 bases, with 13 bases left in between. The CDR3 has 15 amino acids. CDR3 sequence (DNA): TGTGCCAGCAGTTACGGTATTGTTCAGGACTATGGCTACACCTTC. Residues: CASSYGIVQDYGYTF.

The chain couples TRBV14 to TRBJ2-3; unclear D gene. This CDR3 has 16 amino acids. Trimming took off 0 bases at V and 2 bases at J, with 12 bases between the two ends. Germline assignment: CDR1 SGHDN and CDR2 FVKESK. The CDR3 protein is CASSQDAAQFTDTQYF. The CDR3 DNA reads TGTGCCAGCAGCCAAGACGCTGCGCAATTCACAGATACGCAGTATTTT.

This clonotype showed up just a few times. This sequence joins TRBV30 and TRBJ2-7, with D unresolved. Germline V gives CDR1 GTSNPN, CDR2 SVGIG (reference sequence). The V gene lost 4 bases and the J gene lost 2 bases, with 12 bases spanning the gap. This CDR3 has 13 amino acids. DNA for the CDR3: TGTGCCTGGAACCCCTCTTCGACCTACGAGCAGTACTTC. Translating it yields CAWNPSSTYEQYF.

The chain couples TRBV25-1 to TRBJ1-5; no clear D. The CDR3 length is 12 residues. Germline V gene lookup returns CDR1 MGHDK and CDR2 SYGVNS. Trimming removed 2 bases at V and 8 bases at J, with 7 bases between. The CDR3 nucleotides read TGTGCCAGCAGTGAAAGCGGAAAGCCCCAGCATTTT. It yields the protein CASSESGKPQHF.

V gene TRBV5-6 combines with J gene TRBJ2-5; D not certain. Germline assignment: CDR1 SGHDT and CDR2 YYEEEE. The CDR3 is made up of 11 amino acids. Trimming removed 4 bases from V and 7 bases from J, with 8 bases in between. The CDR3 reads CASSIRRTQYF. CDR3 bases: TGTGCCAGCAGCATAAGAAGGACCCAGTACTTC.

This chain links TRBV5-6 with TRBJ2-7, with 7 nucleotides matching TRBD2. CDR1 is SGHDT, CDR2 YYEEEE, per germline. The CDR3 sequence is 14 residues long. V was clipped by 5 bases and J by 1 base; unmatched bases: 6. The CDR3 DNA sequence: TGTGCCAGCAGGCCTGGGGGGGGGTCCTACGAGCAGTACTTC. Protein sequence: CASRPGGGSYEQYF.

The chain combines TRBV28 with TRBJ2-7; D is perhaps TRBD1 or TRBD2 (6 bases each). CDR1 and CDR2 from the germline V gene are MDHEN and SYDVKM. Between the trimmed V and J ends, which lost 1 base and 6 bases, there was a span of 16 bases. The CDR3 is made up of 15 amino acids. This CDR3 reads CASSLLGGASGEQYF. Here the CDR3 DNA reads TGTGCCAGCAGTTTATTGGGGGGCGCTTCCGGCGAGCAGTACTTC.

This clonotype is a singleton in its sample. The chain carries TRBV15 and TRBJ1-3; 8 positions agree with TRBD1. CDR1 is LNHNV and CDR2 is YYDKDF in the germline V gene (reference sequence). The CDR3 has 13 residues. The ends lost 9 bases at V and 3 bases at J; junction bases unmatched: 4. The CDR3 sequence is CATGQVYGNTIYF. The CDR3 DNA is TGTGCCACGGGACAGGTGTATGGAAACACCATATATTTT.

The chain has TRBV20-1 and TRBJ1-4; D gene uncertain. The CDR3 length is 13 residues. Germline values: CDR1 DFQATT, CDR2 SNEGSKA (reference sequence). V lost 6 bases to trimming and J lost 3 bases, with 11 bases between them. The CDR3 protein is CSASAGSNEKLFF. In nucleotides, the CDR3 is TGCAGTGCGAGCGCGGGATCTAATGAAAAACTGTTTTTT.

The V gene is TRBV18, the J gene TRBJ1-5; the D gene is possibly TRBD1 (5 bases). Trimming pared 0 bases from V and 7 bases from J, leaving 16 bases between. The CDR3 loop spans 16 amino acids. From germline, CDR1 is KGHSH and CDR2 LQKENI. The CDR3 reads CASSPPQGGVSQPQHF. The DNA of the CDR3 is TGTGCCAGCTCACCACCGCAGGGAGGAGTGTCGCAGCCCCAGCATTTT. Based on the CDR3 plus reference TRBV18 and TRBJ1-5, the full variable domain is NAGVMQNPRHLVRRRGQEARLRCSPMKGHSHVYWYRQLPEEGLKFMVYLQKENIIDESGMPKERFSAEFPKEGPSILRIQQVVRGDSAAYFCASSPPQGGVSQPQHFGDGTRLSIL.

The chain combines TRBV5-6 with TRBJ2-2; 8 bases match TRBD1. This CDR3 region has 14 residues. The J segment lost 4 bases and the V segment lost 4 bases, leaving 3 bases of the junction unmatched. From germline, CDR1 is SGHDT and CDR2 YYEEEE. The CDR3 sequence is CASSQDRATGELFF. CDR3 DNA: TGTGCCAGCAGCCAGGACAGGGCCACCGGGGAGCTGTTTTTT.

V and J are TRBV9 and TRBJ2-3; 10 nucleotides line up with TRBD1. V lost 4 bases, J lost 2 bases, and 4 bases stayed unmatched. Germline CDR1 SGDLS, CDR2 YYNGEE. This CDR3 region has 15 residues. CDR3 region: CASSTGQGDTDTQYF. Written as DNA, the CDR3 is TGTGCCAGCAGCACCGGACAGGGGGACACAGATACGCAGTATTTT.

The genes are TRBV6-1 and TRBJ2-3, with D hard to call. Germline CDR1 and CDR2: MNHNS and SASEGT. The CDR3 loop spans 14 amino acids. V shed 10 bases and J shed 2 bases, with 16 bases lying between them. The CDR3 region is CATSFRSNTDTQYF. The CDR3 region has the DNA TGTGCCACTTCGTTCAGGAGTAACACAGATACGCAGTATTTT.

J is TRBJ1-5 and V is TRBV6-1; maybe TRBD1 (5 bases). CDR3 length: 16 amino acids. Germline-derived CDR1 and CDR2 are MNHNS and SASEGT. Trimming left V 1 base short and J 7 bases short, with 17 bases between. The CDR3 DNA reads as TGTGCCAGCAGTGAAGGGGTAGGGGCTGTTGGACAGCCCCAGCATTTT. It yields the protein CASSEGVGAVGQPQHF.

CDR3 coding DNA: TGCAGTGCTAGAGAAAATGCAGGGAGCAATCAGCCCCAGCATTTT. Its translation: CSARENAGSNQPQHF. The V and J genes are TRBV20-1 and TRBJ1-5; perhaps TRBD1 as D (5 bases). The germline V gene has CDR1 DFQATT and CDR2 SNEGSKA (reference sequence). This CDR3 has 15 amino acids. Trimming stripped 0 bases from V and 1 base from J, with 10 bases between.